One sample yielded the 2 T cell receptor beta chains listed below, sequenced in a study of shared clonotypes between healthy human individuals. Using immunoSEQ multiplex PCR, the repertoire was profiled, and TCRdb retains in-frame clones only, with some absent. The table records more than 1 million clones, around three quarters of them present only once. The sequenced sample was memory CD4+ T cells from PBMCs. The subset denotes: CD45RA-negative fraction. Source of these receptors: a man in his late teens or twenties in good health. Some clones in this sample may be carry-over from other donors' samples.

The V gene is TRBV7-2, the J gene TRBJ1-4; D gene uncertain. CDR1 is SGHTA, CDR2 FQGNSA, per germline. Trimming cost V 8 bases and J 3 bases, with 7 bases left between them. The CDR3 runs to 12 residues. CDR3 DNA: TGTGCCAGCGGACGGGCTAATGAAAAACTGTTTTTT. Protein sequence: CASGRANEKLFF.

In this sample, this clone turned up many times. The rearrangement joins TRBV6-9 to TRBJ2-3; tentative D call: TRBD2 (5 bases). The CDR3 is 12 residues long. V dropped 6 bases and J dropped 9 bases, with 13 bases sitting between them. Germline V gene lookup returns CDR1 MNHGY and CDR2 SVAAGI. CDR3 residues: CASSLLRATQYF. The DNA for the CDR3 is TGTGCCAGCAGCCTCCTGAGGGCCACGCAGTATTTT.